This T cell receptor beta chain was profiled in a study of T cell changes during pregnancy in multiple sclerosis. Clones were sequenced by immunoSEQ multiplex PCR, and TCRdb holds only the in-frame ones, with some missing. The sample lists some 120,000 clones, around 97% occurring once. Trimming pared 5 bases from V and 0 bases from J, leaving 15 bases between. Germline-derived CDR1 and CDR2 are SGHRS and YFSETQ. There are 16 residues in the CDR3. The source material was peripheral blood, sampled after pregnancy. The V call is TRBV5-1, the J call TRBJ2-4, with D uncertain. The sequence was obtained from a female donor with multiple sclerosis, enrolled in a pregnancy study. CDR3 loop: CASSNPHGVAKNIQYF. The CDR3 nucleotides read TGCGCCAGCAGTAACCCACATGGAGTAGCCAAAAACATTCAGTACTTC.